This T cell receptor (beta chain) was recovered during a study of CD8 T cells in Susac syndrome. Sequencing of TCR beta drew on CD8+ and CD4+ T cells from blood. RNA totalling roughly 0.5 to 1 ug underwent reverse transcription with random hexamers. Each CDR3 protein gets one entry after TCRdb re-called the immunoSEQ multiplex PCR reads with MiXCR. The repertoire includes around 150,000 distinct CDR3 sequences, 95% of them detected once, and roughly 0.14% sits in the top ten. The CDR3 consists of 13 residues. Unmatched junction bases numbered 7, after V lost 7 bases and J lost 7 bases. Germline V gives CDR1 SQVTM, CDR2 ANQGSEA.

The chain uses TRBV29-1 and TRBJ2-2; 9 positions agree with TRBD1. The TCR was taken from a human donor with Susac syndrome. The sequenced sample was CD4+ T cells from PBMCs. The CDR3 is CSAGDRAGGELFF. In nucleotides, the CDR3 is TGCAGCGCCGGGGACAGGGCCGGCGGGGAGCTGTTTTTT.